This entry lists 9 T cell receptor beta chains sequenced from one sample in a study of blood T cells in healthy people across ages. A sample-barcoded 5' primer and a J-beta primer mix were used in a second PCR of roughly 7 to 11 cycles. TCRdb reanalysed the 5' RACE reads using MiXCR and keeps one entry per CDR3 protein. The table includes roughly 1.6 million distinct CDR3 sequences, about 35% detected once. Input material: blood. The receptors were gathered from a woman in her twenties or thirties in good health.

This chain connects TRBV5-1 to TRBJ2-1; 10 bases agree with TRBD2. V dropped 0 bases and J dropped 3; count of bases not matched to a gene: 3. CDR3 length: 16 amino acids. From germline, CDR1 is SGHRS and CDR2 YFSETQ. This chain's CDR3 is CASSLELAGYYNEQFF. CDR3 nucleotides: TGCGCCAGCAGCTTGGAACTAGCGGGGTACTACAATGAGCAGTTCTTC.

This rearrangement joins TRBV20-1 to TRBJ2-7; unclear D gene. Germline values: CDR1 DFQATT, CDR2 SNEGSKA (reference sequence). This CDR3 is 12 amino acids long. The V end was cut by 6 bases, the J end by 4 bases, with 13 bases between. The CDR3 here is CSAQRLEYEQYF. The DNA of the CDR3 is TGCAGTGCCCAGCGCCTCGAGTACGAGCAGTACTTC.

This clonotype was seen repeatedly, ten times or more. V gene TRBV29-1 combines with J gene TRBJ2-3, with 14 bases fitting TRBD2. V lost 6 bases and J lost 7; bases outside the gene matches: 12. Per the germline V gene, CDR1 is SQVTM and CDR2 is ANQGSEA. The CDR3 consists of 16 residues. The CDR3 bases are TGCAGCGTCCTGGTGGGGACTAGCGGGGGACCCCATACGCAGTATTTT. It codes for CSVLVGTSGGPHTQYF.

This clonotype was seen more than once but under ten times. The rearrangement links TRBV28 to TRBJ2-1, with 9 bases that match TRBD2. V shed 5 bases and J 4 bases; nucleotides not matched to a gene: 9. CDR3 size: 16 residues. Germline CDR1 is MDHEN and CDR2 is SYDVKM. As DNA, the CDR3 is TGTGCCAGCAGTCCGACCGGGACTAGCACTTACAATGAGCAGTTCTTC. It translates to CASSPTGTSTYNEQFF.

The CDR3 bases are TGTGCCTCAGCCCGGGCCAGCTCTGGGGCCAACGTCCTGACTTTC. The encoded protein is CASARASSGANVLTF. This chain connects TRBV10-3 to TRBJ2-6; no definite D call. This CDR3 is built from 15 residues. Trimming cost V 11 bases and J 0 bases, with 14 bases left between them. Germline-derived CDR1 and CDR2 are ENHRY and SYGVKD.

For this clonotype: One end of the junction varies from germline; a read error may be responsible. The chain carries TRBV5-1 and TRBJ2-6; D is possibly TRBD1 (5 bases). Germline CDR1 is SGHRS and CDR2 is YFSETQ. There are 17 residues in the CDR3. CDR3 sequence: CASSLGGRNTGANVPTF. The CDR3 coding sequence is TGCGCCAGCAGCTTGGGGGGCAGAAATACTGGGGCCAACGTCCCGACTTTC.

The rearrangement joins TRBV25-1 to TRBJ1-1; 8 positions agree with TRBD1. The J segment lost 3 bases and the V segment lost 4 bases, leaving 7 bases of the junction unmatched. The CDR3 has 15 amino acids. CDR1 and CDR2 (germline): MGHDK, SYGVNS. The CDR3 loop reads CASSVRGRVYTEAFF. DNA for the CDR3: TGTGCCAGCAGTGTCAGGGGGCGGGTGTACACTGAAGCTTTCTTT.

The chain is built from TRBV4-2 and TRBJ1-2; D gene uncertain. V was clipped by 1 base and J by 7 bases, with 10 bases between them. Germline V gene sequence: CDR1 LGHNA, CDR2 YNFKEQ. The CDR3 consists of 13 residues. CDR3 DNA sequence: TGTGCCAGCAGCCAAGGGATCAGGTTTGGCTACACCTTC. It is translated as CASSQGIRFGYTF.

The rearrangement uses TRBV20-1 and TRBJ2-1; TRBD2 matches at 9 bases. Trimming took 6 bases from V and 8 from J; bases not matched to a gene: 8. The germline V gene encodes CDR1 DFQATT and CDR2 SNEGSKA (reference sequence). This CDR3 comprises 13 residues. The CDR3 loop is CSAHPGLADEQFF. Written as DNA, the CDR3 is TGCAGTGCACATCCGGGACTAGCCGATGAGCAGTTCTTC.